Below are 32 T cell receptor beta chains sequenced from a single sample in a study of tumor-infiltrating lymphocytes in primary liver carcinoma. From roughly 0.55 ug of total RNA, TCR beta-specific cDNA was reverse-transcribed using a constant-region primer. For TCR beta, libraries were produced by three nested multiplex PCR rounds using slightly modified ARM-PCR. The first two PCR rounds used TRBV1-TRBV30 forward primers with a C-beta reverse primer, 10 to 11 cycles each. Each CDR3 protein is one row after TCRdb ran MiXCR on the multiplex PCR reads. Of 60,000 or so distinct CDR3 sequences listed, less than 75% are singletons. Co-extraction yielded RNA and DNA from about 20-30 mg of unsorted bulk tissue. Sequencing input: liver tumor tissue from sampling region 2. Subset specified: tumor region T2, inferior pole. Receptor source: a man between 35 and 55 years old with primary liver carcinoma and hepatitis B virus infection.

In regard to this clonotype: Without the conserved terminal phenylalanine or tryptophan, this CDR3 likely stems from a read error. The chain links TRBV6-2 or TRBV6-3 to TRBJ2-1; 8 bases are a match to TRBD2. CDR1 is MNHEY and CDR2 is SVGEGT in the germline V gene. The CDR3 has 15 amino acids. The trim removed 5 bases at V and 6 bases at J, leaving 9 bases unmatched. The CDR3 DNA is TGTGCCAGCAGTCGACGACCACTAGCGGCCAATGAGCAGTTCCTC. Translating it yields CASSRRPLAANEQFL.

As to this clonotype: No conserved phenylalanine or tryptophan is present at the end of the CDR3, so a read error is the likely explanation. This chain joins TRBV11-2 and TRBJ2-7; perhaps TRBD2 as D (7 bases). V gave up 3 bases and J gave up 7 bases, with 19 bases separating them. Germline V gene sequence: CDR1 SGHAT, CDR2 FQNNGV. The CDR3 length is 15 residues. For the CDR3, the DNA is TGTGCCAGCAGCTTTCGACGGGGGGCTCGCGGGGAGCAGTACCTC. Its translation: CASSFRRGARGEQYL.

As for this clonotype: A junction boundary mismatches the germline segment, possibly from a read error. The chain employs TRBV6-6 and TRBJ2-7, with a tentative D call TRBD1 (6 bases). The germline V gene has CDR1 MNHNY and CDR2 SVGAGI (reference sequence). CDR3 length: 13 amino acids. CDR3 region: CTSSYSDSVEQYF. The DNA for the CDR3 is TGTACCAGCAGTTATTCGGACAGTGTCGAGCAGTACTTC.

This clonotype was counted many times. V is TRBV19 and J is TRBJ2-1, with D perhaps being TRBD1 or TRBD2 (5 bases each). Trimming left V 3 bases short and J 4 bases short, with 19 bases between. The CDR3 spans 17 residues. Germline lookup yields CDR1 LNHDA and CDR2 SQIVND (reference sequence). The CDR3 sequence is CASSITPVGTRYNEQFF. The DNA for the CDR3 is TGTGCCAGTAGTATCACTCCTGTCGGGACCAGGTACAATGAGCAGTTCTTC.

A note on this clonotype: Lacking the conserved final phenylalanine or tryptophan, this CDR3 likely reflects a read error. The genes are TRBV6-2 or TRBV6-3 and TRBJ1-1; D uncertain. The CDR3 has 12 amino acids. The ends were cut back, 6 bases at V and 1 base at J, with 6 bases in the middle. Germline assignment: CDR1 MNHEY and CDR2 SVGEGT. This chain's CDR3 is CASRDGNTEAFR. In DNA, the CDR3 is TGTGCCAGCAGGGATGGGAACACTGAAGCTTTCCGT.

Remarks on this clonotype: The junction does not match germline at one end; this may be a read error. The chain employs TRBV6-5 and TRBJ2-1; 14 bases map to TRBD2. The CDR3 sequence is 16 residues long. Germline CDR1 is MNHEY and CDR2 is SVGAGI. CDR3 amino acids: CANSTRLAGGDNEQFF. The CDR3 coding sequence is TGTGCCAACAGTACACGACTAGCGGGAGGGGACAATGAGCAATTCTTC.

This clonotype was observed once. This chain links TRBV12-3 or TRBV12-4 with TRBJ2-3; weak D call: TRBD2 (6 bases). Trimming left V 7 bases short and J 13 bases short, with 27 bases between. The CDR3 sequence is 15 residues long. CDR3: CASKNRESHWDTKYF. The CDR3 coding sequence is TGTGCCAGCAAAAATCGGGAGAGTCATTGGGATACAAAGTATTTT.

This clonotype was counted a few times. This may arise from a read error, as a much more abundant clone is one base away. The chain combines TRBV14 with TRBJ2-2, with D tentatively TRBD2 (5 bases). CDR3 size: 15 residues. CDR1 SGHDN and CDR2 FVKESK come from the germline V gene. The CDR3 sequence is CASNQGSANTGELFF. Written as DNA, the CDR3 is TGTGCCAGCAACCAAGGGAGCGCGAACACCGGGGAGCTGTTTTTT.

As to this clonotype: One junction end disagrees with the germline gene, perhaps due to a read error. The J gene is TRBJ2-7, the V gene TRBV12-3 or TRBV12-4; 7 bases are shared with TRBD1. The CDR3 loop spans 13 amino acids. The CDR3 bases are TGTGCCAGCAGTTTTGGGACAGTGAGAGAGCAGTACTTT. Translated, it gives CASSFGTVREQYF.

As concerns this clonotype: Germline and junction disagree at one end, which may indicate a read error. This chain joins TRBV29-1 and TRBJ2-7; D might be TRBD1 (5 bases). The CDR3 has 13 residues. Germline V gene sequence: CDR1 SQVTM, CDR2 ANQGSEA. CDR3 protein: CGVKARDHYEQYF. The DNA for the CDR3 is TGCGGCGTGAAGGCCAGGGATCACTACGAGCAGTACTTC.

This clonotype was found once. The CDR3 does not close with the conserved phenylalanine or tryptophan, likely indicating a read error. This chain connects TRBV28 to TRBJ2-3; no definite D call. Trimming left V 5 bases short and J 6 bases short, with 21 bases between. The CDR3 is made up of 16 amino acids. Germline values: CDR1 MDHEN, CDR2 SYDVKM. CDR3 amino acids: CASSPLLVGKLDTQYI. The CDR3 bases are TGTGCCAGCAGTCCGTTGTTGGTGGGAAAGTTGGATACGCAGTATATT.

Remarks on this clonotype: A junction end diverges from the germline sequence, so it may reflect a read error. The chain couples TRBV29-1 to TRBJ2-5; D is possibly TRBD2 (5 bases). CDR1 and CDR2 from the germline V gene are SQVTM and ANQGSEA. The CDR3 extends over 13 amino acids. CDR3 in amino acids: CSVGCVAGETQYF. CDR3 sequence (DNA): TGCAGCGTTGGGTGTGTCGCGGGTGAGACCCAGTACTTT. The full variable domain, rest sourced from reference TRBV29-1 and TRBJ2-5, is SAVISQKPSRDICQRGTSLTIQCQVDSQVTMMFWYRQQPGQSLTLIATANQGSEATYESGFVIDKFPISRPNLTFSTLTVSNMSPEDSSIYLCSVGCVAGETQYFGPGTRLLVL.

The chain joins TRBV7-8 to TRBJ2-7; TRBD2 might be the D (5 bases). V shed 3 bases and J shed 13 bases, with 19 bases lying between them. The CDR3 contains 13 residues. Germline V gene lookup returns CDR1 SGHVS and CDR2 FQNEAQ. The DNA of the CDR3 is TGTGCCAGCAGCTTGGGCCTTGTGGAGGAACACTACTTC. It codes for CASSLGLVEEHYF.

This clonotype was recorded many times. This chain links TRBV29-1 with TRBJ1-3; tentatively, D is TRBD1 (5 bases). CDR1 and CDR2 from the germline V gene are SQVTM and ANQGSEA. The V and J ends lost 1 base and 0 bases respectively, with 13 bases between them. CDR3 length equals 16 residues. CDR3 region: CSVEGRDARSGNTIYF. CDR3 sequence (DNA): TGCAGCGTTGAAGGCAGGGACGCCCGCTCTGGAAACACCATATATTTT.

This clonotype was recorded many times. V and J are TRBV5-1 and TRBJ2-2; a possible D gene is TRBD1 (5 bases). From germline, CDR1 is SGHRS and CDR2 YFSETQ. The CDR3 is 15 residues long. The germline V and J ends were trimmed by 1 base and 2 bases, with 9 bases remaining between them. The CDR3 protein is CASSLSQGNTGELFF. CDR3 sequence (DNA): TGCGCCAGCAGCTTGAGTCAGGGCAACACCGGGGAGCTGTTTTTT.

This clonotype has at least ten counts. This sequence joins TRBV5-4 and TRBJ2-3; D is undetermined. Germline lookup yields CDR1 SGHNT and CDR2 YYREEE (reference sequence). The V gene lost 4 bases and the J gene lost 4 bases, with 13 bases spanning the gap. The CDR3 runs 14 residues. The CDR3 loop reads CASSGPTDPDTQYF. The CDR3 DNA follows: TGTGCCAGCAGCGGACCGACCGACCCAGATACGCAGTATTTT.

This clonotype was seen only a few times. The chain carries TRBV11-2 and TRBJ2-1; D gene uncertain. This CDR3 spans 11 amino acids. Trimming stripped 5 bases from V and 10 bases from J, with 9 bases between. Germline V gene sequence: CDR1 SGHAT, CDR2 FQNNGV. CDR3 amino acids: CASSPTSEQFF. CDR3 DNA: TGTGCCAGCAGCCCAACGAGCGAGCAGTTCTTC.

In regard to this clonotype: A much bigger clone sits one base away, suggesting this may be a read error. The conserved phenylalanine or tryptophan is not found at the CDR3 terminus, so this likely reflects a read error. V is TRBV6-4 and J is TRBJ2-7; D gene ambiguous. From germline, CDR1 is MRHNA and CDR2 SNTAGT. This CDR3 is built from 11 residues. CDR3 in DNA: TGTAAGGTCGGCGACACCTACGAGCAGTACATC. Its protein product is CKVGDTYEQYI.

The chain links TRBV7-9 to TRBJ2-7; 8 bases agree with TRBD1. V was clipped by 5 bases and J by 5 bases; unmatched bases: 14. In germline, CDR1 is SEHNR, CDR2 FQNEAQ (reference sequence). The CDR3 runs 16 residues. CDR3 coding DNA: TGTGCCAGCAGCACAGTTCAGGGGGCGCGGTGGAACGAGCAGTACTTC. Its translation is CASSTVQGARWNEQYF.

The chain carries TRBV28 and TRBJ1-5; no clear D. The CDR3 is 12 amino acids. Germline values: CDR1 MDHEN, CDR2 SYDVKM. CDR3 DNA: TGTGTAAGTAGTGGGATAGGGAGGCCCCAGCATTTT. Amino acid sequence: CVSSGIGRPQHF.

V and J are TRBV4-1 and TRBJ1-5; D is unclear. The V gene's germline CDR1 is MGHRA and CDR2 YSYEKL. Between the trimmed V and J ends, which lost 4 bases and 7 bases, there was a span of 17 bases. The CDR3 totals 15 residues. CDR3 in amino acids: CASSRGGGNGQPQHF. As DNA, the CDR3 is TGCGCCAGCAGCCGAGGAGGAGGGAACGGCCAGCCCCAGCATTTT.

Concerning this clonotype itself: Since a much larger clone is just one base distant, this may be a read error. CDR3 DNA sequence: TGCGTCAGCAGCTTGGCCACAAACACCGGGGAGCTGTTTTTT. Its translation: CVSSLATNTGELFF. This chain joins TRBV5-1 and TRBJ2-2, with D hard to call. Per the germline V gene, CDR1 is SGHRS and CDR2 is YFSETQ. The CDR3 sequence is 14 residues long.

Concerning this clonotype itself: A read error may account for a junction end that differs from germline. DNA of the CDR3: TGTGCCAGCAGCTCTTGTCCAAACTATGGTTACACCTTC. It is translated as CASSSCPNYGYTF. The chain couples TRBV6-2 or TRBV6-3 to TRBJ1-2; D unclear. CDR1 is MNHEY and CDR2 is SVGEGT in the germline V gene. The CDR3 sequence is 13 residues long.

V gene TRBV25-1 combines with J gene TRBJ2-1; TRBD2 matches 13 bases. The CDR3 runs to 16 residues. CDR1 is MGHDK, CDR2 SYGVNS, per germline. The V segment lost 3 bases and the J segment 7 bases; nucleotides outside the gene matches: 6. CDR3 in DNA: TGTGCCAGCAGTGACACGACTAGCGGGGGGTATAATGAGCAGTTCTTC. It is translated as CASSDTTSGGYNEQFF.

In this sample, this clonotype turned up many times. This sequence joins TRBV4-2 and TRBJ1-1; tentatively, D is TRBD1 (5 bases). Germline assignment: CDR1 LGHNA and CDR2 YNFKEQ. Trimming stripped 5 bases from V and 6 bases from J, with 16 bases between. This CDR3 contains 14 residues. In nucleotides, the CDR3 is TGTGCCAGCAGCACAAACCAGAGGGGCGCTGAAGCTTTCTTT. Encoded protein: CASSTNQRGAEAFF.

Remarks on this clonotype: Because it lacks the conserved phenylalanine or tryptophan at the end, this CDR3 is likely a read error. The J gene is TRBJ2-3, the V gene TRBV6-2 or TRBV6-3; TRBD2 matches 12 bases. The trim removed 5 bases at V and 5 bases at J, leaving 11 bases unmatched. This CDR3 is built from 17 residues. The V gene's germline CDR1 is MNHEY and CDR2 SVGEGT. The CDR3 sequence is CASSPQRLAGDGDTQYC. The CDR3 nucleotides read TGTGCCAGCAGTCCACAACGACTAGCGGGAGATGGAGATACGCAGTATTGT.

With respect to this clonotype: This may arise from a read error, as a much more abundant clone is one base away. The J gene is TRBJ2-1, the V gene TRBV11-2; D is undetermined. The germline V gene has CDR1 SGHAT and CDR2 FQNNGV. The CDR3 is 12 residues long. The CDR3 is CASSFNYNEEFF. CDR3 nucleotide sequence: TGTGCCAGCAGCTTCAATTACAATGAGGAGTTCTTC.

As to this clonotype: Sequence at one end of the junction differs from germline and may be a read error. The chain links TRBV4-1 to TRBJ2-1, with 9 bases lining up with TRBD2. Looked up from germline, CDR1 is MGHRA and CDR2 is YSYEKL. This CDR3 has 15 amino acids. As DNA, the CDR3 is TGCGCCAGCAGCCAGGGGTTAGCGGGAGTGAATGGGCAGTTCTTC. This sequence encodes CASSQGLAGVNGQFF.

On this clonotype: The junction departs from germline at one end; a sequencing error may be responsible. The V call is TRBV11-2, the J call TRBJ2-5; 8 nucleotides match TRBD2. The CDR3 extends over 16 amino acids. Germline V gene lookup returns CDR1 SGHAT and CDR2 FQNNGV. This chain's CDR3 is CASSQTPGGGKETQHF. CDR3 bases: TGTGCCAGCAGCCAAACTCCAGGCGGGGGGAAGGAGACCCAGCATTTC.

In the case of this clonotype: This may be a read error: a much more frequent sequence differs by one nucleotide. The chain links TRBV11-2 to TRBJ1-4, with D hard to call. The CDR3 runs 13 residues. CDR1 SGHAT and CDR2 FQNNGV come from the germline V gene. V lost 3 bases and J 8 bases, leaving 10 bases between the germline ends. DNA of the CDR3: TGTGCCAGCAGCTTGGATAATGGGGAAAAACTGTTTTTT. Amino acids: CASSLDNGEKLFF. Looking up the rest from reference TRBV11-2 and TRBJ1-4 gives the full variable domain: EAGVAQSPRYKIIEKRQSVAFWCNPISGHATLYWYQQILGQGPKLLIQFQNNGVVDDSQLPKDRFSAERLKGVDSTLKIQPAKLEDSAVYLCASSLDNGEKLFFGSGTQLSVL.

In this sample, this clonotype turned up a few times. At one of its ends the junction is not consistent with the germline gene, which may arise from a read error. The CDR3 bases are TGTGCCAGCAGCTTAGCCGGGAGGCATAATGAACAGTTCTTC. Its translation is CASSLAGRHNEQFF. The chain employs TRBV11-2 and TRBJ2-1, with TRBD2 identical over 7 bases. This CDR3 region has 14 residues. The V gene's germline CDR1 is SGHAT and CDR2 FQNNGV.

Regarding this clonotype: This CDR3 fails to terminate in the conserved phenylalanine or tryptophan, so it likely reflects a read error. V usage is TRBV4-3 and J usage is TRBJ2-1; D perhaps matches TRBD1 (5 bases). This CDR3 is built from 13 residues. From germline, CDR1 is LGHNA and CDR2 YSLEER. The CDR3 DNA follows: TGCGCCAGCAGCCAAACAGGTTACAATGTGCAGTTCCTC. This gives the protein CASSQTGYNVQFL.